The clone carrying this TCR beta chain was seen many times. Antigen specificity is unknown. This specimen comes from a study of naive and memory T cell subsets. Overall study findings and caveats: The RNA method is potentially sensitive to activation and differentiation changes.

Amplification of ligated cDNA took four PCR rounds with SP2 and nested alpha and beta constant primers. Blood and skin TCR RNA was reverse transcribed with alpha and beta constant primers. One entry per CDR3 protein results from TCRdb running MiXCR on the 5' RACE reads. The table includes roughly 48,000 distinct CDR3 sequences, around 5% detected once. A UMI-containing oligonucleotide was joined by 3' ligation to the TCR cDNA template. Whole-blood samples were around 2.5 ml of peripheral blood from healthy adult volunteers. This clonotype originated in a female donor in good health.

The CDR3 loop reads CSARVEGVNEKLFF. CDR3 in DNA: TGCAGTGCTAGAGTCGAGGGGGTAAATGAAAAACTGTTTTTT. The chain uses TRBV20-1 and TRBJ1-4; D might be TRBD1 (6 bases). Germline V gene sequence: CDR1 DFQATT, CDR2 SNEGSKA (reference sequence). This CDR3 comprises 14 residues. V dropped 1 base and J dropped 5 bases, with 11 bases sitting between them.